These 22 T cell receptor beta chains share one sample of origin, sequenced in a study of siplizumab effects on memory and regulatory T cells. TCRdb's copy holds only in-frame clones and misses some; the assay was immunoSEQ multiplex PCR. The table records some 97,000 clones, more than 85% of them present only once. Sequencing input: CD4+ T cells sorted from blood. Every receptor here comes from a human donor in good health. Some clones in this sample may be carry-over from other donors' samples.

The rearrangement joins TRBV7-8 to TRBJ2-4; no definite D call. The CDR3 is 13 residues long. The germline CDR1 and CDR2 sequences are SGHVS and FQNEAQ. Trimming cost V 5 bases and J 1 base, with 6 bases left between them. CDR3 nucleotides: TGTGCCAGCAGCCCCGGGGCCAAAAACATTCAGTACTTC. Amino acid sequence: CASSPGAKNIQYF.

The chain combines TRBV5-1 with TRBJ1-2; tentative D call: TRBD1 (6 bases). The germline V and J ends were trimmed by 2 bases and 6 bases, with 11 bases remaining between them. The germline gives CDR1 SGHRS, CDR2 YFSETQ. The CDR3 totals 13 residues. CDR3 protein: CASSFTPGDGYTF. CDR3 nucleotide sequence: TGCGCCAGCAGCTTTACCCCAGGGGATGGCTACACCTTC.

This clone occurred once. The rearrangement joins TRBV7-9 to TRBJ2-3; tentatively, D is TRBD1 or TRBD2 (6 bases each). Germline loops: CDR1 SEHNR, CDR2 FQNEAQ (reference sequence). The V end was cut by 8 bases, the J end by 0 bases, with 18 bases between. The CDR3 is 16 residues long. This CDR3 is CASFRRGGLSTDTQYF. The CDR3 bases are TGTGCCAGCTTCCGCAGAGGGGGACTCAGCACAGATACGCAGTATTTT. Full variable domain (missing parts from reference TRBV7-9 and TRBJ2-3): DTGVSQNPRHKITKRGQNVTFRCDPISEHNRLYWYRQTLGQGPEFLTYFQNEAQLEKSRLLSDRFSAERPKGSFSTLEIQRTEQGDSAMYLCASFRRGGLSTDTQYFGPGTRLTVL.

J is TRBJ2-1 and V is TRBV7-9, with 9 positions matching TRBD1. Losses at the gene ends were 6 bases for V and 8 bases for J; bases not matched to a gene: 8. Per the germline V gene, CDR1 is SEHNR and CDR2 is FQNEAQ (reference sequence). The CDR3 loop spans 14 amino acids. CDR3: CASSHGQGPHEQFF. Written as DNA, the CDR3 is TGTGCCAGCAGTCACGGACAGGGGCCCCATGAGCAGTTCTTC.

The chain couples TRBV30 to TRBJ1-2, with D unresolved. Germline-derived CDR1 and CDR2 are GTSNPN and SVGIG (reference sequence). V lost 2 bases, J lost 0 bases, and 16 bases lay in between. CDR3 size: 16 residues. The CDR3: CAWSRLGPSANYGYTF. DNA for the CDR3: TGTGCCTGGAGTCGGTTAGGACCCTCAGCTAACTATGGCTACACCTTC.

The rearrangement uses TRBV5-1 and TRBJ2-5; 8 nucleotides align to TRBD2. The germline V gene has CDR1 SGHRS and CDR2 YFSETQ. The V segment lost 2 bases and the J segment 2 bases; nucleotides outside the gene matches: 5. This CDR3 comprises 15 residues. The CDR3 DNA reads as TGCGCCAGCAGCTTTGGACTAGCAGCACAAGAGACCCAGTACTTC. Protein product: CASSFGLAAQETQYF. Combining the CDR3 with reference TRBV5-1 and TRBJ2-5 gives the whole variable domain KAGVTQTPRYLIKTRGQQVTLSCSPISGHRSVSWYQQTPGQGLQFLFEYFSETQRNKGNFPGRFSGRQFSNSRSEMNVSTLELGDSALYLCASSFGLAAQETQYFGPGTRLLVL.

V usage is TRBV21-1 and J usage is TRBJ2-3; the table names TRBD2, a call not compared with the DNA. TRBV21-1 is termed a pseudogene. CDR3 length equals 19 residues. The CDR3 sequence: CASRARRGEVRVGTDTQYF. CDR3 sequence (DNA): TGTGCCAGCAGGGCCAGACGGGGTGAGGTGCGCGTAGGCACAGATACGCAGTATTTT.

J is TRBJ2-5 and V is TRBV18, with 12 bases fitting TRBD1. Trimming removed 6 bases from V and 5 bases from J; junction bases left unmatched: 7. This CDR3 spans 15 amino acids. Germline V gene sequence: CDR1 KGHSH, CDR2 LQKENI. The chain's CDR3 is CASSLGTGGEETQYF. CDR3 coding DNA: TGTGCCAGCTCCCTAGGGACAGGGGGCGAGGAGACCCAGTACTTC.

CDR3 sequence reads: CSVGVSKGTEAFF. The CDR3 DNA sequence: TGCAGCGTTGGCGTTTCGAAGGGCACTGAAGCTTTCTTT. J is TRBJ1-1 and V is TRBV29-1, with D unclear. This CDR3 region has 13 residues. Per the germline V gene, CDR1 is SQVTM and CDR2 is ANQGSEA. Trimming shortened V by 4 bases and J by 4 bases, and 13 bases separated the two germline ends.

This clone was counted a single time. The rearrangement links TRBV6-4 to TRBJ1-3; tentative D call: TRBD1 (5 bases). The CDR3 sequence is 13 residues long. V lost 4 bases and J lost 4, with 8 bases in between. Germline loops: CDR1 MRHNA, CDR2 SNTAGT. The CDR3 bases are TGTGCCAGCAGTGGGGACGGAGGAAACACCATATATTTT. Translation gives CASSGDGGNTIYF.

This clone appeared a single time. This chain links TRBV25-1 with TRBJ2-1; D ambiguous. CDR1 is MGHDK and CDR2 is SYGVNS in the germline V gene. The length of the CDR3 is 15 residues. Trimming cost V 5 bases and J 0 bases, with 11 bases left between them. The DNA for the CDR3 is TGTGCCAGCAGTAAGAGCGCGAGCTCCTACAATGAGCAGTTCTTC. Encoded protein: CASSKSASSYNEQFF.

The count of this clone is one. The chain is built from TRBV7-9 and TRBJ2-1, with D possibly TRBD2 on 6 matching bases. From germline, CDR1 is SEHNR and CDR2 FQNEAQ (reference sequence). This CDR3 has 16 residues. Trimming took 4 bases from V and 9 from J, leaving 22 bases between them. The CDR3 sequence: CASSSLLGGAGSEQFF. The CDR3 DNA reads as TGTGCCAGCAGCTCCCTACTGGGGGGTGCGGGTAGTGAGCAGTTCTTC.

The J gene is TRBJ2-1, the V gene TRBV4-2; D unresolved. CDR1 is LGHNA and CDR2 is YNFKEQ in the germline V gene. V lost 4 bases, J lost 6 bases, and 13 bases lay in between. CDR3 length: 14 amino acids. CDR3 protein: CASSRQEGANEQFF. CDR3 DNA sequence: TGTGCCAGCAGCCGACAAGAAGGAGCCAATGAGCAGTTCTTC.

The rearrangement links TRBV6-5 to TRBJ1-5; D not resolved. The ends were cut back, 0 bases at V and 3 bases at J, with 9 bases in the middle. The CDR3 length is 15 residues. Germline loops: CDR1 MNHEY, CDR2 SVGAGI. This chain's CDR3 is CASSYSGRTNQPQHF. The DNA of the CDR3 is TGTGCCAGCAGTTACTCGGGCAGAACCAATCAGCCCCAGCATTTT.

V gene TRBV27 combines with J gene TRBJ1-5; perhaps TRBD1 as D (5 bases). The CDR3 length is 13 residues. The germline gives CDR1 MNHEY, CDR2 SMNVEV (reference sequence). The V end was cut by 4 bases, the J end by 1 base, with 5 bases between. CDR3 sequence reads: CASSSGSNQPQHF. CDR3 nucleotides: TGTGCCAGCAGTTCAGGGAGCAATCAGCCCCAGCATTTT.

The V call is TRBV18, the J call TRBJ2-1; D is uncertain. This CDR3 is 15 amino acids long. From germline, CDR1 is KGHSH and CDR2 LQKENI. With 4 bases removed from V and 4 bases from J, the gap between germline ends came to 14 bases. CDR3 DNA: TGTGCCAGCTCACAACTTACGAGGCATTACAATGAGCAGTTCTTC. Protein: CASSQLTRHYNEQFF.

This clone was detected only once. The chain uses TRBV5-1 and TRBJ2-7; TRBD1 is a possible D gene (6 bases). The V gene's germline CDR1 is SGHRS and CDR2 YFSETQ. The germline V and J ends were trimmed by 4 bases and 4 bases, with 15 bases remaining between them. CDR3 length: 14 residues. The CDR3 is CASSPGQSPYEQYF. For the CDR3, the DNA is TGCGCCAGCAGCCCTGGACAGAGCCCATACGAGCAGTACTTC. The variable domain in full, with the rest retrieved from reference TRBV5-1 and TRBJ2-7, is KAGVTQTPRYLIKTRGQQVTLSCSPISGHRSVSWYQQTPGQGLQFLFEYFSETQRNKGNFPGRFSGRQFSNSRSEMNVSTLELGDSALYLCASSPGQSPYEQYFGPGTRLTVT.

The chain combines TRBV2 with TRBJ1-2; D gene unclear. CDR3 length equals 13 residues. V gave up 7 bases and J gave up 3 bases, with 12 bases separating them. Per the germline V gene, CDR1 is SNHLY and CDR2 is FYNNEI. The CDR3 sequence is CASKFRGDYGYTF. The CDR3 nucleotides are TGTGCCAGCAAGTTCCGCGGGGACTATGGCTACACCTTC.

To note about this clone: One end of the junction is discordant with germline, which a read error may explain. The chain has TRBV7-8 and TRBJ1-3, with D hard to call. The CDR3 is made up of 12 amino acids. The germline CDR1 and CDR2 sequences are SGHVS and FQNEAQ. CDR3 sequence reads: CASSPGRSGRHF. The CDR3 nucleotides are TGTGCCAGCAGCCCTGGCCGATCTGGCAGGCATTTT.

The rearrangement joins TRBV27 to TRBJ2-7, with 9 nucleotides matching TRBD2. This CDR3 comprises 15 residues. Germline CDR1 and CDR2: MNHEY and SMNVEV (reference sequence). Trimming cost V 3 bases and J 2 bases; bases outside gene matches: 5. CDR3 sequence reads: CASSFLREGTYEQYF. The CDR3 bases are TGTGCCAGCAGTTTCTTGCGGGAGGGGACCTACGAGCAGTACTTC.

The V and J genes are TRBV5-4 and TRBJ2-2; 10 nucleotides line up with TRBD1. V shed 4 bases, J shed 5 bases, and the junction held 8 bases outside the gene matches. The germline gives CDR1 SGHNT, CDR2 YYREEE (reference sequence). The CDR3 consists of 16 residues. The CDR3 DNA is TGTGCCAGCAGCCCGATTGGGGACAGGGGTACCGGGGAGCTGTTTTTT. Its protein product is CASSPIGDRGTGELFF.

This clone came up once. The rearrangement uses TRBV5-5 and TRBJ1-4; D not resolved. The CDR3 is 16 residues long. Germline V lookup: CDR1 SGHKS, CDR2 YYEKEE (reference sequence). Trimming pared 4 bases from V and 6 bases from J, leaving 19 bases between. Here the CDR3 reads CASSPVVQAWDEKLFF. CDR3 nucleotides: TGTGCCAGCAGCCCCGTAGTCCAAGCCTGGGATGAAAAACTGTTTTTT.